This T cell receptor beta chain derives from a study of T cell responses to AZD1222 COVID-19 vaccine. Germline V lookup: CDR1 MNHEY, CDR2 SMNVEV (reference sequence). The CDR3 extends over 16 amino acids. V trimming: 6 bases; J trimming: 4 bases; junction bases outside the gene matches: 8. Only in-frame clones appear in the TCRdb table, and some are missing; sequencing was by immunoSEQ multiplex PCR. Of 100,000 to 120,000 clones listed, 80% to 95% are singletons. Pooling of second doses given at about 4 or about 12 weeks was done. The rearrangement links TRBV27 to TRBJ1-6; TRBD1 matches 8 bases. The sample consisted of peripheral blood, taken 28 days after the second AZD1222 dose. The clonotype originates from an adult who received the AZD1222 COVID-19 vaccine. The CDR3 sequence: CASSPGQGLYNSPLHF. CDR3 in DNA: TGTGCCAGCAGCCCCGGACAGGGACTGTATAATTCACCCCTCCACTTT.